The 15 T cell receptor beta chains below come from one sample, sequenced in a study of OX40 agonist ivuxolimab in advanced cancers. Libraries were prepared by immunoSEQ multiplex PCR; TCRdb keeps only in-frame clonotypes and omits some of them. The repertoire holds about 84,000 clones, about 88% seen once, with 0.15% to 0.2% in the top ten. Sequenced material: CD4+ or CD8+ T cells sorted from blood, taken in a trial of the OX40 agonist ivuxolimab. These TCRs come from an adult with an advanced solid tumor such as melanoma, head and neck, liver or kidney cancer.

The V gene is TRBV5-1, the J gene TRBJ1-3; D is undetermined. Trimming cost V 4 bases and J 0 bases, with 11 bases left between them. Germline CDR1 reads SGHRS; CDR2 reads YFSETQ. The CDR3 loop spans 15 amino acids. Here the CDR3 reads CASSPGLSSGNTIYF. CDR3 DNA: TGCGCCAGCAGCCCTGGACTAAGCTCTGGAAACACCATATATTTT.

The chain joins TRBV6-6 to TRBJ1-6; D is possibly TRBD1 (6 bases). Trimming took 7 bases from V and 10 from J, leaving 14 bases between them. The CDR3 has 13 residues. CDR1 is MNHNY and CDR2 is SVGAGI in the germline V gene (reference sequence). For the CDR3, the DNA is TGTGCCAGCAACGGAGTGCAGGGGTCACCCCTCCACTTT. Translation: CASNGVQGSPLHF.

A word on this clone: The junction differs from germline at one of its ends, possibly a read error. The chain is built from TRBV2 and TRBJ1-1; D not certain. CDR3 length: 13 residues. The germline gives CDR1 SNHLY, CDR2 FYNNEI. Written as DNA, the CDR3 is TGTGCCACCAGTTGGAGCATGAACACTGAAGCTTTCTTT. Its protein product is CATSWSMNTEAFF.

This clone was recorded once. In nucleotides, the CDR3 is TGTGCCAGCAGCTTAGAGGACAGGGCGAGCTCCTATAATTCACCCCTCCACTTT. It translates to CASSLEDRASSYNSPLHF. The chain has TRBV7-6 and TRBJ1-6, with 8 bases identical to TRBD1. Germline V gives CDR1 SGHVS, CDR2 FNYEAQ. J was trimmed by 0 bases and V by 1 base; bases with no gene match: 5. The CDR3 spans 18 residues. The full variable domain, its missing parts supplied by reference TRBV7-6 and TRBJ1-6, is GAGVSQSPRYKVTKRGQDVALRCDPISGHVSLYWYRQALGQGPEFLTYFNYEAQQDKSGLPNDRFSAERPEGSISTLTIQRTEQRDSAMYRCASSLEDRASSYNSPLHFGNGTRLTVT.

The J gene is TRBJ1-1, the V gene TRBV4-1, with TRBD1 identical over 11 bases. Germline CDR1 reads MGHRA; CDR2 reads YSYEKL. After removal of 3 bases from V and 6 bases from J, the junction contained 6 bases not matched to a gene. The CDR3 consists of 15 residues. The CDR3 DNA follows: TGCGCCAGCAGCCACCCCGGACAGGGGGCCCCTGAAGCTTTCTTT. This sequence encodes CASSHPGQGAPEAFF.

Concerning this clone: One end of the junction is discordant with germline, which a read error may explain. The V gene is TRBV7-7, the J gene TRBJ2-5, with unresolved D. Germline V gives CDR1 SSHAT, CDR2 FNYEAQ (reference sequence). The CDR3 contains 14 residues. In DNA form, the CDR3 reads TGTGCTAGCAGCTTAGGTTTCAAGCGAGAGACCCAGTACTTC. This translates into CASSLGFKRETQYF.

This chain links TRBV18 with TRBJ2-5; D remains ambiguous. With 6 bases removed from V and 2 bases from J, the gap between germline ends came to 10 bases. The CDR3 is 13 residues long. Germline V gene lookup returns CDR1 KGHSH and CDR2 LQKENI. The CDR3 sequence is CASSPLLQETQYF. CDR3 nucleotide sequence: TGTGCCAGCTCGCCTTTACTTCAAGAGACCCAGTACTTC.

This clone occurred once. This chain uses TRBV19 with TRBJ1-5; TRBD1 matches at 9 bases. J gave up 8 bases and V 5 bases, and 7 bases lay outside the gene matches. Per the germline V gene, CDR1 is LNHDA and CDR2 is SQIVND (reference sequence). The CDR3 consists of 14 residues. The chain's CDR3 is CASSPGQGWEPQHF. CDR3 DNA: TGTGCCAGTAGTCCGGGACAGGGATGGGAGCCCCAGCATTTT.

The V and J genes are TRBV20-1 and TRBJ2-7; tentatively, D is TRBD1 (5 bases). Germline loops: CDR1 DFQATT, CDR2 SNEGSKA (reference sequence). The V gene lost 4 bases and the J gene lost 6 bases, with 10 bases spanning the gap. This CDR3 has 11 residues. DNA for the CDR3: TGCAGTGCTACCCAGGGTTTCGAGCAGTACTTC. Amino acids: CSATQGFEQYF.

This chain uses TRBV5-1 with TRBJ1-5, with D maybe TRBD1 (6 bases). V shed 4 bases and J shed 3 bases, with 11 bases lying between them. CDR3 length: 14 residues. Germline V CDR1 and CDR2: SGHRS, YFSETQ. As DNA, the CDR3 is TGCGCCAGCAGCCCGGACAGACCCAATCAGCCCCAGCATTTT. Translated: CASSPDRPNQPQHF.

The genes are TRBV6-6 and TRBJ2-7; maybe TRBD1 (6 bases). The length of the CDR3 is 14 residues. The V end lost 6 bases, the J end lost 6 bases, and 18 bases lay between the germline ends. Germline loops: CDR1 MNHNY, CDR2 SVGAGI (reference sequence). CDR3 protein: CASRSPAGVGEQYF. CDR3 nucleotide sequence: TGTGCCAGCAGGTCCCCGGCAGGGGTGGGCGAGCAGTACTTC.

The count of this clone is one. The V gene is TRBV6-5, the J gene TRBJ1-2; 9 bases are shared with TRBD1. This CDR3 spans 14 amino acids. Germline CDR1 and CDR2: MNHEY and SVGAGI. The V and J ends lost 5 bases and 8 bases, in that order; junction bases with no gene match: 9. This CDR3 is CASSPPGTGFGYTF. CDR3 bases: TGTGCCAGCAGTCCCCCTGGGACAGGGTTCGGCTACACCTTC.

This rearrangement joins TRBV4-1 to TRBJ1-6, with 10 bases that match TRBD1. Germline V gene sequence: CDR1 MGHRA, CDR2 YSYEKL. V trimming: 1 base; J trimming: 9 bases; junction bases outside the gene matches: 3. This CDR3 spans 15 amino acids. The CDR3 DNA follows: TGCGCCAGCAGCCAAGGGACAGGGGGGGGTTCACCCCTCCACTTT. Its protein product is CASSQGTGGGSPLHF.

The chain has TRBV5-6 and TRBJ2-7, with 10 positions matching TRBD1. V lost 6 bases, J lost 7 bases, and 13 bases stayed unmatched. CDR3 length equals 15 residues. Germline-derived CDR1 and CDR2 are SGHDT and YYEEEE. CDR3 amino acids: CASIPLGTGVGEQYF. CDR3 DNA: TGTGCCAGCATCCCCTTAGGGACAGGGGTAGGGGAGCAGTACTTC. Full variable domain (missing parts from reference TRBV5-6 and TRBJ2-7): DAGVTQSPTHLIKTRGQQVTLRCSPKSGHDTVSWYQQALGQGPQFIFQYYEEEERQRGNFPDRFSGHQFPNYSSELNVNALLLGDSALYLCASIPLGTGVGEQYFGPGTRLTVT.

The gene calls are TRBV6-6 and TRBJ1-1; D is undetermined. The CDR3 consists of 12 residues. Per the germline V gene, CDR1 is MNHNY and CDR2 is SVGAGI (reference sequence). V was clipped by 6 bases and J by 1 base, with 6 bases between them. CDR3 loop: CASRRANTEAFF. The CDR3 DNA follows: TGTGCCAGCAGACGGGCGAACACTGAAGCTTTCTTT.